The 20 T cell receptor beta chains presented below share a single source sample, sequenced in a study of blood T cells in healthy people across ages (dated by TCRdb to the mid-2010s). Libraries were constructed by 5' RACE. For sequencing, an Illumina HiSeq 2500 was employed. A second PCR of roughly 7 to 11 cycles was run with a J-beta primer mix and a sample-barcoded 5' primer. The raw public data were reprocessed by TCRdb itself: fastp quality trimming at Q25, MiXCR clonotype calling, in-frame beta chains only. Each record represents a unique CDR3 protein, reported with the most common genes and DNA among its rows. The sample table shows roughly 800,000 distinct CDR3 sequences, and nearly 60% are seen once. In total, the top ten clones hold around 22% of the sample. Sequencing was carried out using blood. These receptors originate from a man in his thirties or forties in good health.

This clonotype showed up just once. The CDR3 is CASSLARTTRETQYF. The CDR3 bases are TGCGCCAGCAGCTTGGCCCGAACAACACGGGAGACCCAGTACTTC. This chain joins TRBV5-1 and TRBJ2-5; D gene ambiguous. Germline values: CDR1 SGHRS, CDR2 YFSETQ. V was cut by 0 bases and J by 5 bases, with 14 bases left in between. This CDR3 region has 15 residues.

This chain connects TRBV7-2 to TRBJ2-1, with 7 bases fitting TRBD2. V lost 3 bases, J lost 0 bases, and 11 bases stayed unmatched. The CDR3 is 18 residues long. Germline V gene sequence: CDR1 SGHTA, CDR2 FQGNSA. DNA of the CDR3: TGTGCCAGCAGCTTGTGGGCATTAGCGGGTACCTCCTACAATGAGCAGTTCTTC. Translating gives CASSLWALAGTSYNEQFF.

Only a few counts were recorded for this clonotype. V and J are TRBV4-3 and TRBJ2-3; TRBD2 agrees at 10 bases. CDR1 is LGHNA, CDR2 YSLEER, per germline. The CDR3 sequence is 15 residues long. J gave up 4 bases and V 5 bases, and 6 bases lay outside the gene matches. CDR3 sequence: CASSSGTSAADTQYF. In DNA form, the CDR3 reads TGCGCCAGCAGCAGCGGGACTAGCGCTGCAGATACGCAGTATTTT.

The chain is built from TRBV14 and TRBJ2-5; no clear D gene. The J call may be wrong; the DNA end is better matched by TRBJ2-7. Germline lookup yields CDR1 SGHDN and CDR2 FVKESK. This CDR3 spans 12 amino acids. The CDR3 nucleotides are TGTGCCAGCAGCCAAGATCGGGCCGAGCAGTACTTC. This gives the protein CASSQDRAEQYF.

The CDR3 here is CASSLAGGRGDTQYF. The CDR3 nucleotides are TGTGCCAGCAGTCTAGCGGGGGGCCGAGGAGATACGCAGTATTTT. This sequence joins TRBV11-2 and TRBJ2-3; 11 positions agree with TRBD2. After removal of 6 bases from V and 5 bases from J, the junction contained 7 bases not matched to a gene. This CDR3 is built from 15 residues. Germline CDR1 and CDR2: SGHAT and FQNNGV.

DNA for the CDR3: TGTGCCAGCAGCTTTGGTCGGGACTCTGGGGCCAACGTCCTGACTTTC. Its translation is CASSFGRDSGANVLTF. V is TRBV7-8 and J is TRBJ2-6; D possibly corresponds to TRBD2 (5 bases). Trimming pared 3 bases from V and 0 bases from J, leaving 9 bases between. The CDR3 has 16 residues. Per germline, CDR1 SGHVS and CDR2 FQNEAQ.

V and J are TRBV4-1 and TRBJ2-7; 7 bases are shared with TRBD1. V gave up 4 bases and J gave up 1 base; unmatched junction bases: 10. This CDR3 has 16 amino acids. Germline lookup yields CDR1 MGHRA and CDR2 YSYEKL. CDR3 loop: CASSLPRTGESYEQYF. In nucleotides, the CDR3 is TGCGCCAGCAGCCTCCCACGCACAGGGGAGTCCTACGAGCAGTACTTC.

This rearrangement joins TRBV5-1 to TRBJ2-5; either TRBD1 or TRBD2 may fit D (5 bases each). Germline CDR1 is SGHRS and CDR2 is YFSETQ. V lost 4 bases to trimming and J lost 5 bases, with 15 bases between them. This CDR3 spans 14 amino acids. CDR3: CASSLDSSGETQYF. In DNA, the CDR3 is TGCGCCAGCAGCCTTGACAGTTCGGGGGAGACCCAGTACTTC.

V gene TRBV5-1 combines with J gene TRBJ2-3, with D perhaps TRBD2 (6 bases). The CDR3 covers 14 residues. The V gene lost 6 bases and the J gene lost 3 bases, with 14 bases spanning the gap. Germline CDR1 and CDR2: SGHRS and YFSETQ. CDR3 in DNA: TGCGCCAGCATGATTGAGGGGAGGACAGATACGCAGTATTTT. It yields the protein CASMIEGRTDTQYF.

Remarks on this clonotype: A read error may produce the germline difference seen at one junction end. The rearrangement links TRBV20-1 to TRBJ2-3; D uncertain. CDR1 and CDR2 (germline): DFQATT, SNEGSKA (reference sequence). The CDR3 is 20 amino acids. Written as DNA, the CDR3 is TGCAGTGCTAGAGATCATTCCACGCGGCCCAATGCTTTTAGCACCGATACGCAGTATTTT. It is translated as CSARDHSTRPNAFSTDTQYF.

This clonotype was recorded at least ten times. The chain uses TRBV10-3 and TRBJ2-7; TRBD1 matches at 11 bases. The germline gives CDR1 ENHRY, CDR2 SYGVKD. With 10 bases clipped from V and 1 base from J, the junction kept 3 bases outside the gene matches. This CDR3 region has 13 residues. The CDR3 reads CATRDRGSYEQYF. Here the CDR3 DNA reads TGTGCCACACGGGACAGGGGGTCCTACGAGCAGTACTTC.

The chain is built from TRBV29-1 and TRBJ1-4; D is perhaps TRBD1 (5 bases). The CDR3 covers 12 residues. Germline V gene lookup returns CDR1 SQVTM and CDR2 ANQGSEA. The V end lost 8 bases, the J end lost 7 bases, and 14 bases lay between the germline ends. CDR3 in amino acids: CSLWGNTEKLFF. The CDR3 nucleotides read TGCAGCTTATGGGGGAATACTGAAAAACTGTTTTTT. Variable domain in full (rest from reference TRBV29-1 and TRBJ1-4): SAVISQKPSRDICQRGTSLTIQCQVDSQVTMMFWYRQQPGQSLTLIATANQGSEATYESGFVIDKFPISRPNLTFSTLTVSNMSPEDSSIYLCSLWGNTEKLFFGSGTQLSVL.

CDR3 in amino acids: CAITLRTSPSYQETQYF. In DNA form, the CDR3 reads TGTGCCATCACCCTCCGAACTAGCCCTAGCTACCAAGAGACCCAGTACTTC. V and J are TRBV10-3 and TRBJ2-5; a possible D gene is TRBD2 (6 bases). Trimming removed 7 bases at V and 0 bases at J, with 21 bases between. Germline loops: CDR1 ENHRY, CDR2 SYGVKD. The CDR3 has 17 residues.

V and J are TRBV11-2 and TRBJ2-6, with TRBD2 as a possible D gene (5 bases). CDR3 size: 13 residues. Trimming shortened V by 4 bases and J by 8 bases, and 9 bases separated the two germline ends. In germline, CDR1 is SGHAT, CDR2 FQNNGV. Here the CDR3 reads CASSSRGTNVLTF. The CDR3 bases are TGTGCCAGCAGCTCCAGAGGGACCAACGTCCTGACTTTC.

The chain is built from TRBV6-6 and TRBJ2-1; tentatively, D is TRBD1 or TRBD2 (5 bases each). TRBJ2-7 explains the end of the DNA better; the J call may be wrong. This CDR3 region has 16 residues. Per the germline V gene, CDR1 is MNHNY and CDR2 is SVGAGI (reference sequence). The CDR3 is CASSYSTIPGGYEQYF. In DNA, the CDR3 is TGTGCCAGCAGTTACTCAACTATACCTGGGGGTTACGAGCAGTACTTC.

Only a few counts were recorded for this clonotype. The chain links TRBV4-3 to TRBJ2-7; TRBD2 matches at 8 bases. The CDR3 runs to 17 residues. The trim removed 0 bases at V and 3 bases at J, leaving 10 bases unmatched. Germline lookup yields CDR1 LGHNA and CDR2 YSLEER. The CDR3 DNA sequence: TGCGCCAGCAGCCAAGATCCAAGCGGGAGTACCCACTACGAGCAGTACTTC. This gives the protein CASSQDPSGSTHYEQYF.

V usage is TRBV18 and J usage is TRBJ2-7; D might be TRBD2 (6 bases). This CDR3 is built from 14 residues. The germline V and J ends were trimmed by 8 bases and 2 bases, with 16 bases remaining between them. The V gene's germline CDR1 is KGHSH and CDR2 LQKENI. The chain's CDR3 is CASPLGTLAYEQYF. The CDR3 DNA reads TGTGCCAGCCCACTTGGGACTCTCGCCTACGAGCAGTACTTC.

The V gene is TRBV6-2 or TRBV6-3, the J gene TRBJ2-5; 8 bases agree with TRBD1. V gave up 6 bases and J gave up 11 bases; unmatched junction bases: 14. Germline loops: CDR1 MNHEY, CDR2 SVGEGT. The CDR3 extends over 14 amino acids. CDR3 residues: CASRAGTGYNEQYF. For the CDR3, the DNA is TGTGCCAGCAGAGCCGGGACAGGCTACAATGAGCAGTACTTC.

The chain employs TRBV28 and TRBJ1-2; TRBD1 might be the D (5 bases). Per germline, CDR1 MDHEN and CDR2 SYDVKM. With 6 bases removed from V and 7 bases from J, the gap between germline ends came to 15 bases. CDR3 length equals 13 residues. CDR3 in amino acids: CASRIDSRRGYTF. The DNA of the CDR3 is TGTGCCAGCAGGATCGACAGTCGTCGTGGCTACACCTTC.

This chain links TRBV5-1 with TRBJ1-1, with 7 bases aligning to TRBD1. This CDR3 is built from 17 residues. The germline V gene encodes CDR1 SGHRS and CDR2 YFSETQ. The ends lost 0 bases at V and 5 bases at J; junction bases unmatched: 13. The CDR3 DNA reads TGCGCCAGCAGCTTGGCCCGACAGGGAGGATCGAAGACTGAAGCTTTCTTT. Its translation is CASSLARQGGSKTEAFF.